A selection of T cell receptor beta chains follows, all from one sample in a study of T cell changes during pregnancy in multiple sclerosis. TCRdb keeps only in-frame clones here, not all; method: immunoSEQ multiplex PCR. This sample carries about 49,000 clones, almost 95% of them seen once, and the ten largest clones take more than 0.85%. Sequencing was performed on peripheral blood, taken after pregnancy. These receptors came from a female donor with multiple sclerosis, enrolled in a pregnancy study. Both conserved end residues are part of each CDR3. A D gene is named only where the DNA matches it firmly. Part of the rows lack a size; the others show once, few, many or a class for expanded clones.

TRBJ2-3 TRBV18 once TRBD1 CASSPDRGTWAHF TGTGCCAGCTCGCCGGACAGGGGGACTTGGGCCCATTTT
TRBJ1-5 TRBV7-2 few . CASSLEVALNQPQHF TGTGCCAGCAGCTTAGAGGTAGCCCTCAATCAGCCCCAGCATTTT
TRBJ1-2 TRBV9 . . CASSPREAGNYGYTF TGTGCCAGCAGCCCCAGGGAGGCGGGGAACTATGGCTACACCTTC
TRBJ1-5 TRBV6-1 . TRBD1 CASRNNRGRIQPQHF TGTGCCAGCAGGAACAACAGGGGGCGTATTCAGCCCCAGCATTTT
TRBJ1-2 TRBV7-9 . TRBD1 CASSLTGGEPPNYGYTF TGTGCCAGCAGCTTGACAGGGGGTGAGCCCCCGAACTATGGCTACACCTTC
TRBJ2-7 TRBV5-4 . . CASSYDRTYEQYF TGTGCCAGCAGTTACGACAGAACCTACGAGCAGTACTTC
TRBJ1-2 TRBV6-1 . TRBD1 CASSDPGGSVGYTF TGTGCCAGCAGTGACCCAGGGGGCAGCGTAGGCTACACCTTC
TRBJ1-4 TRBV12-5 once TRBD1 CASGPRNRGTNEKLFF TGTGCTAGTGGTCCGAGAAACAGGGGAACTAATGAAAAACTGTTTTTT
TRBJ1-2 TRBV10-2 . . CASGLRGSYGYTF TGCGCCAGCGGCCTTAGGGGGTCCTATGGCTACACCTTC
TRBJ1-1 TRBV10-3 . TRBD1 CAIRSSRDRGAFF TGTGCCATCAGATCATCCCGGGACAGGGGAGCTTTCTTT
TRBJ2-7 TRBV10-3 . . CAISESRGRGGSYEQYF TGTGCCATCAGTGAGTCGCGCGGCAGGGGAGGGTCCTACGAGCAGTACTTC
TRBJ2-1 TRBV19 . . CASSPGTPWNEQFF TGTGCCAGTAGCCCAGGTACCCCATGGAATGAGCAGTTCTTC
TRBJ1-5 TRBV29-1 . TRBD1 CSVGQGAGQPQHF TGCAGCGTCGGACAGGGGGCCGGTCAGCCCCAGCATTTT
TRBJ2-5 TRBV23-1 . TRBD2 CASSQSAQERGDETQYF TGCGCCAGCAGTCAATCGGCCCAGGAGCGGGGGGATGAGACCCAGTACTTC
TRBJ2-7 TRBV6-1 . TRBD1 CASSEPGQGTYEQYF TGTGCCAGCAGTGAACCGGGACAGGGAACCTACGAGCAGTACTTC
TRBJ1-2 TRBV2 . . CASSEASRNYGYTF TGTGCCAGCAGTGAAGCCTCCAGGAACTATGGCTACACCTTC
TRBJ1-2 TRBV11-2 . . CASSEGTGNYGYTF TGTGCCAGCAGCGAGGGTACAGGGAACTATGGCTACACCTTC
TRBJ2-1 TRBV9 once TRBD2 CASSVGSGPPHEQFF TGTGCCAGCAGCGTAGGTAGCGGGCCCCCCCATGAGCAGTTCTTC
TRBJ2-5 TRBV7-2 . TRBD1 CASSARRGRETQYF TGTGCCAGCAGCGCCCGCAGGGGGCGAGAGACCCAGTACTTC
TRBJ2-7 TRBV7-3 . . CASSPSPANPYEQYF TGTGCCAGCAGCCCCTCTCCCGCTAACCCCTACGAGCAGTACTTC
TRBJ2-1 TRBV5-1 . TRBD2 CASSLPLTSPWEGQFF TGCGCCAGCAGCTTGCCCTTGACTAGCCCCTGGGAGGGGCAGTTCTTC
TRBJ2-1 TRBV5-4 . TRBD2 CASSLIAGAHNEQFF TGTGCCAGCAGCTTGATAGCGGGGGCCCACAATGAGCAGTTCTTC
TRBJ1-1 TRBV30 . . CAWSPVDYLGAFF TGTGCCTGGAGTCCGGTAGATTACCTCGGAGCTTTCTTT
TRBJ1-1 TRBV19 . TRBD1 CASRAGTGGVGSKTEAFF TGTGCCAGTAGAGCTGGGACAGGGGGAGTGGGGTCAAAGACTGAAGCTTTCTTT
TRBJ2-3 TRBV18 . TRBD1 CASSPLGQGEDTQYF TGTGCCAGCTCACCACTGGGACAGGGGGAAGATACGCAGTATTTT
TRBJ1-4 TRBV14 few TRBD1 CASSQDVGQGSEKLFF TGTGCCAGCAGCCAAGACGTGGGACAGGGAAGTGAAAAACTGTTTTTT